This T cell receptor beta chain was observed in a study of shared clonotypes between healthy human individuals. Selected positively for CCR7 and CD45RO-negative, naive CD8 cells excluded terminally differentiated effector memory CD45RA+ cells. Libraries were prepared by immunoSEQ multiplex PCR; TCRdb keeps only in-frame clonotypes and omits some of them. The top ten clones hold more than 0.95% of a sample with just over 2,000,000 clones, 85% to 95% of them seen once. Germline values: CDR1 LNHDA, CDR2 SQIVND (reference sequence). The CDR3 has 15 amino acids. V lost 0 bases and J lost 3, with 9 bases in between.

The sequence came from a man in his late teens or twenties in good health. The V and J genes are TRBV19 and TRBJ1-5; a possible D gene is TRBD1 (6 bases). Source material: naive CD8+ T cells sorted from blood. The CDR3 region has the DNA TGTGCCAGTAGTATAGATGACAGGCTCAATCAGCCCCAGCATTTT. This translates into CASSIDDRLNQPQHF.